Below are 30 T cell receptor beta chains sequenced from a single sample in a study of blood T cell repertoires in COVID-19. Assay used: immunoSEQ multiplex PCR; TCRdb lists only in-frame clones, some missing. The sample contains approximately 310,000 clones, approximately 89% of which appear only once. The specimen sequenced was peripheral blood. These TCRs come from a woman aged 45 to 65 who had recovered from COVID-19.

This chain joins TRBV7-8 and TRBJ2-5; TRBD1 might be the D (5 bases). The CDR3 contains 14 residues. Between the trimmed V and J ends, which lost 2 bases and 2 bases, there was a span of 9 bases. In germline, CDR1 is SGHVS, CDR2 FQNEAQ. CDR3 coding DNA: TGTGCCAGCAGCTTACAGGGAATTCAAGAGACCCAGTACTTC. Protein: CASSLQGIQETQYF.

This clone was seen a handful of times. The chain uses TRBV30 and TRBJ1-5; 7 nucleotides agree with TRBD1. V was pared by 2 bases and J by 3 bases, with 10 bases of the junction left unmatched. The CDR3 is 16 residues long. The V gene's germline CDR1 is GTSNPN and CDR2 SVGIG (reference sequence). Here the CDR3 reads CAWSRSTGDFNQPQHF. The CDR3 nucleotides are TGTGCCTGGAGTAGAAGTACAGGGGATTTCAATCAGCCCCAGCATTTT.

The V and J genes are TRBV10-2 and TRBJ2-1, with D uncertain. The CDR3 length is 11 residues. Germline values: CDR1 WSHSY, CDR2 SAAADI. Deletions cut 2 bases from V and 15 bases from J, with 11 bases between. The CDR3 region is CASSEVRLLFF. CDR3 DNA sequence: TGCGCCAGCAGTGAGGTGAGACTGCTGTTCTTC.

The chain is built from TRBV7-7 and TRBJ2-2; 11 bases agree with TRBD2. There are 16 residues in the CDR3. V was clipped by 8 bases and J by 7 bases; unmatched bases: 12. Germline V lookup: CDR1 SSHAT, CDR2 FNYEAQ (reference sequence). The CDR3 spells CASGPTSGELIGELFF. In nucleotides, the CDR3 is TGTGCCAGCGGACCGACTAGCGGGGAACTAATCGGGGAGCTGTTTTTT. The entire variable domain, with the rest obtained from reference TRBV7-7 and TRBJ2-2, is as follows: GAGVSQSPRYKVTKRGQDVTLRCDPISSHATLYWYQQALGQGPEFLTYFNYEAQPDKSGLPSDRFSAERPEGSISTLTIQRTEQRDSAMYRCASGPTSGELIGELFFGEGSRLTVL.

The gene calls are TRBV28 and TRBJ1-2, with 7 bases matching TRBD1. The ends lost 5 bases at V and 10 bases at J; junction bases unmatched: 25. CDR3 size: 18 residues. Germline V CDR1 and CDR2: MDHEN, SYDVKM. CDR3 bases: TGTGCCAGCAGTCCCCGGGACAGATCAAGTCTTTTTCGAGGGATCTACACCTTC. Its protein is CASSPRDRSSLFRGIYTF.

The chain carries TRBV4-1 and TRBJ1-6; 9 nucleotides match TRBD1. The CDR3 has 16 residues. V lost 3 bases and J lost 7; bases outside the gene matches: 7. Germline CDR1 and CDR2: MGHRA and YSYEKL. The CDR3 here is CASSQGPQGANSPLHF. The CDR3 DNA is TGCGCCAGCAGCCAGGGCCCACAGGGGGCCAATTCACCCCTCCACTTT.

The V call is TRBV13, the J call TRBJ2-7; a weak D match, TRBD1 (6 bases). The CDR3 loop spans 15 amino acids. CDR1 and CDR2 from the germline V gene are PRHDT and FYEKMQ (reference sequence). V lost 6 bases and J lost 1, with 16 bases in between. The CDR3 loop is CASSQAPGDSYEQYF. As DNA, the CDR3 is TGTGCCAGCAGTCAGGCCCCAGGGGATTCCTACGAGCAGTACTTC.

CDR3 protein: CASSPTVVQETQYF. For the CDR3, the DNA is TGTGCCAGCAGCCCCACGGTAGTTCAAGAGACCCAGTACTTC. The chain carries TRBV9 and TRBJ2-5, with D unclear. The V end was cut by 4 bases, the J end by 2 bases, with 12 bases between. Germline CDR1 SGDLS, CDR2 YYNGEE. The CDR3 covers 14 residues.

The chain has TRBV4-1 and TRBJ2-7; TRBD2 matches at 9 bases. V dropped 0 bases and J dropped 4; count of bases not matched to a gene: 7. This CDR3 is built from 16 residues. The V gene's germline CDR1 is MGHRA and CDR2 YSYEKL. The CDR3 loop reads CASSQDRVAGVYEQYF. CDR3 DNA sequence: TGCGCCAGCAGCCAAGATAGAGTAGCGGGAGTATACGAGCAGTACTTC.

The J gene is TRBJ1-4, the V gene TRBV19; D not resolved. With 1 base removed from V and 3 bases from J, the gap between germline ends came to 6 bases. This CDR3 has 14 residues. From germline, CDR1 is LNHDA and CDR2 SQIVND (reference sequence). CDR3 amino acids: CASSIGGSNEKLFF. The CDR3 bases are TGTGCCAGTAGTATAGGAGGATCTAATGAAAAACTGTTTTTT.

V is TRBV28 and J is TRBJ1-1, with a tentative D call TRBD1 (6 bases). The CDR3 has 16 amino acids. The germline V and J ends were trimmed by 3 bases and 4 bases, with 18 bases remaining between them. In germline, CDR1 is MDHEN, CDR2 SYDVKM. The CDR3 loop is CASSLHSKGEGTEAFF. CDR3 nucleotide sequence: TGTGCCAGCAGTTTGCACTCGAAGGGGGAAGGCACTGAAGCTTTCTTT.

The chain links TRBV5-6 to TRBJ1-3; 8 bases align to TRBD1. Germline V gives CDR1 SGHDT, CDR2 YYEEEE. The V and J ends lost 3 bases and 3 bases, in that order; junction bases with no gene match: 11. This CDR3 region has 17 residues. This CDR3 is CASSSRTGWTYGNTIYF. The CDR3 DNA is TGTGCCAGCAGCTCAAGGACAGGGTGGACTTATGGAAACACCATATATTTT.

V is TRBV2 and J is TRBJ2-7; perhaps TRBD2 as D (6 bases). Looked up from germline, CDR1 is SNHLY and CDR2 is FYNNEI. The CDR3 totals 15 residues. V lost 5 bases and J 2 bases, leaving 16 bases between the germline ends. CDR3 residues: CASSQSGGAPYEQYF. CDR3 nucleotide sequence: TGTGCCAGCAGTCAAAGTGGAGGGGCCCCCTACGAGCAGTACTTC. Together with reference TRBV2 and TRBJ2-7, the CDR3 gives the full variable domain: EPEVTQTPSHQVTQMGQEVILRCVPISNHLYFYWYRQILGQKVEFLVSFYNNEISEKSEIFDDQFSVERPDGSNFTLKIRSTKLEDSAMYFCASSQSGGAPYEQYFGPGTRLTVT.

This rearrangement joins TRBV6-1 to TRBJ1-2, with a weak D call TRBD1 (6 bases). Between the trimmed V and J ends, which lost 2 bases and 2 bases, there was a span of 12 bases. Germline V CDR1 and CDR2: MNHNS, SASEGT. This CDR3 has 15 amino acids. The CDR3 region has the DNA TGTGCCAGCAGTGAATCTCCAGGGGCAAACTATGGCTACACCTTC. Amino acid sequence: CASSESPGANYGYTF.

This chain joins TRBV7-2 and TRBJ1-5; D may be TRBD1 (6 bases). Germline values: CDR1 SGHTA, CDR2 FQGNSA. This CDR3 region has 15 residues. V shed 2 bases and J shed 3 bases, with 11 bases lying between them. The CDR3 nucleotides are TGTGCCAGCAGCTTACAGGGGATACCCAATCAGCCCCAGCATTTT. Its protein product is CASSLQGIPNQPQHF.

This clone has a handful of counts. The chain combines TRBV28 with TRBJ2-3, with TRBD1 matching 8 bases. J gave up 0 bases and V 6 bases, and 5 bases lay outside the gene matches. CDR1 and CDR2 (germline): MDHEN, SYDVKM. The CDR3 length is 15 residues. In DNA, the CDR3 is TGTGCCAGCAGCCTCAGGGGGCTTAGCACAGATACGCAGTATTTT. Amino acids: CASSLRGLSTDTQYF.

The CDR3 protein is CASSLFTDEQFF. The CDR3 coding sequence is TGCGCCAGCAGCTTGTTCACGGATGAGCAGTTCTTC. This chain connects TRBV5-1 to TRBJ2-1; D not resolved. CDR3 size: 12 residues. Trimming shortened V by 1 base and J by 8 bases, and 7 bases separated the two germline ends. The germline V gene has CDR1 SGHRS and CDR2 YFSETQ.

The chain links TRBV30 to TRBJ2-1; D gene ambiguous. V was pared by 1 base and J by 8 bases, with 6 bases between. The CDR3 has 11 amino acids. Germline loops: CDR1 GTSNPN, CDR2 SVGIG (reference sequence). In DNA form, the CDR3 reads TGTGCCTGGAGTGGCCGGGATGAGCAGTTCTTC. Translated, it gives CAWSGRDEQFF.

The chain employs TRBV5-6 and TRBJ1-1; D is ambiguous. The germline V and J ends were trimmed by 2 bases and 0 bases, with 11 bases remaining between them. The CDR3 has 15 residues. Germline CDR1 SGHDT, CDR2 YYEEEE. This CDR3 is CASSFVNSLNTEAFF. The CDR3 nucleotides read TGTGCCAGCAGCTTCGTTAACAGCCTGAACACTGAAGCTTTCTTT. Full variable domain (remainder filled in from reference TRBV5-6 and TRBJ1-1): DAGVTQSPTHLIKTRGQQVTLRCSPKSGHDTVSWYQQALGQGPQFIFQYYEEEERQRGNFPDRFSGHQFPNYSSELNVNALLLGDSALYLCASSFVNSLNTEAFFGQGTRLTVV.

This chain links TRBV6-2 or TRBV6-3 with TRBJ2-3; D possibly corresponds to TRBD1 (5 bases). Germline CDR1 reads MNHEY; CDR2 reads SVGEGT. CDR3 length: 15 residues. V lost 6 bases and J lost 2, with 15 bases in between. CDR3 DNA: TGTGCCAGCAGCCTTGACAGAGCTCTCACAGATACGCAGTATTTT. This encodes CASSLDRALTDTQYF.

CDR3 DNA sequence: TGTGCCAGTAGTGGGCAGGGATTGACTGAAGCTTTCTTT. Protein: CASSGQGLTEAFF. V and J are TRBV19 and TRBJ1-1, with a weak D call TRBD1 (5 bases). The CDR3 has 13 amino acids. V shed 5 bases and J shed 5 bases, with 12 bases lying between them. Germline CDR1 reads LNHDA; CDR2 reads SQIVND (reference sequence).

The chain is built from TRBV5-6 and TRBJ1-5; D uncertain. CDR3 length equals 15 residues. V dropped 4 bases and J dropped 0 bases, with 11 bases sitting between them. The germline V gene has CDR1 SGHDT and CDR2 YYEEEE. CDR3: CASSLRLYSNQPQHF. CDR3 in DNA: TGTGCCAGCAGCCTGAGGCTGTATAGCAATCAGCCCCAGCATTTT.

The chain's CDR3 is CAISESMPATNEKLFF. CDR3 in DNA: TGTGCCATCAGTGAGTCGATGCCAGCAACTAATGAAAAACTGTTTTTT. V and J are TRBV10-3 and TRBJ1-4; no definite D call. Per the germline V gene, CDR1 is ENHRY and CDR2 is SYGVKD. V gave up 0 bases and J gave up 0 bases, with 8 bases separating them. The CDR3 spans 16 residues.

Regarding this clone: Different DNA sequences within this sample yield the same CDR3. The rearrangement uses TRBV6-5 and TRBJ2-1; the D gene is possibly TRBD2 (5 bases). From germline, CDR1 is MNHEY and CDR2 SVGAGI. The CDR3 is made up of 15 amino acids. Trimming took off 2 bases at V and 1 base at J, with 9 bases between the two ends. The CDR3 region is CASSYSGASYNEQFF. CDR3 DNA: TGTGCCAGCAGTTACAGCGGTGCTTCCTACAATGAGCAGTTCTTC.

The V and J genes are TRBV15 and TRBJ2-3, with 9 positions matching TRBD1. V was pared by 9 bases and J by 1 base, with 2 bases of the junction left unmatched. The CDR3 length is 13 residues. The germline V gene has CDR1 LNHNV and CDR2 YYDKDF (reference sequence). CDR3 bases: TGTGCCACTCGGGACAGGGGCACAGATACGCAGTATTTT. Encoded protein: CATRDRGTDTQYF.

Only one count was recorded for this clone. CDR3 nucleotide sequence: TGTGCCAGCAGCTTAGAGGAGGACAATGAGCAGTTCTTC. Its translation is CASSLEEDNEQFF. This chain joins TRBV11-1 and TRBJ2-1; a weak D match, TRBD2 (5 bases). Trimming left V 1 base short and J 5 bases short, with 6 bases between. The CDR3 covers 13 residues. Germline V lookup: CDR1 SGHAT, CDR2 FQDESV (reference sequence).

J is TRBJ1-4 and V is TRBV10-3, with 9 positions matching TRBD1. The CDR3 covers 13 residues. Trimming at V came to 5 bases and at J to 9 bases, leaving 4 bases not matched to a gene. CDR1 is ENHRY, CDR2 SYGVKD, per germline. The CDR3 coding sequence is TGTGCCATCAGTCGGACAGGGGATCAAAAACTGTTTTTT. It yields the protein CAISRTGDQKLFF.

The CDR3 here is CASGTRRVGELFF. For the CDR3, the DNA is TGTGCCAGCGGGACTAGACGAGTCGGGGAGCTGTTTTTT. The chain joins TRBV28 to TRBJ2-2, with TRBD2 matching over 8 bases. J was trimmed by 7 bases and V by 8 bases; bases with no gene match: 6. Per the germline V gene, CDR1 is MDHEN and CDR2 is SYDVKM. CDR3 length equals 13 residues.

The chain uses TRBV6-4 and TRBJ1-5; no clear D gene. Germline V gene data show CDR1 as MRHNA and CDR2 as SNTAGT. The CDR3 length is 14 residues. V was clipped by 6 bases and J by 2 bases, with 11 bases between them. The CDR3 protein is CASSTEAGNQPQHF. Written as DNA, the CDR3 is TGTGCCAGCAGCACAGAAGCGGGCAATCAGCCCCAGCATTTT.

The chain uses TRBV5-1 and TRBJ1-2, with 12 bases that match TRBD1. This CDR3 has 16 amino acids. V was clipped by 5 bases and J by 2 bases; unmatched bases: 7. Germline lookup yields CDR1 SGHRS and CDR2 YFSETQ. The CDR3: CASRAGTGGENYGYTF. The CDR3 DNA is TGCGCCAGCAGGGCCGGGACAGGGGGCGAAAACTATGGCTACACCTTC.